These T cell receptor beta chains were read from a single sample in a study of shared clonotypes between healthy human individuals. Generated by immunoSEQ multiplex PCR, the TCRdb table keeps only in-frame clones and is missing some. The sample contains over 850,000 clones, approximately 78% of which appear only once. The sample taken for sequencing was memory CD4+ T cells from PBMCs. Receptor source: a man younger than 35 in good health. Some clones in this sample may be carry-over from other donors' samples. Both conserved end residues are part of each CDR3. The D gene is left open where the match is weak. Part of the rows lack a size; the others show once, few, many or a class for expanded clones.

>TRBJ2-7|-|-|TRBV18
CASSPLGGRPYEQYF
TGTGCCAGCTCACCACTGGGGGGGCGCCCCTACGAGCAGTACTTC
>TRBJ2-3|-|-|TRBV5-4
CASSPTFTDTQYF
TGTGCCAGCAGCCCTACATTCACAGATACGCAGTATTTT
>TRBJ1-5|few|-|TRBV5-1
CASSLEGDSNQPQHF
TGCGCCAGCAGCTTGGAGGGGGATAGCAATCAGCCCCAGCATTTT
>TRBJ2-3|-|TRBD2|TRBV5-1
CASNPGLVGTDTQYF
TGCGCCAGCAACCCCGGACTAGTGGGCACAGATACGCAGTATTTT
>TRBJ2-7|-|TRBD1|TRBV28
CASRGTGGQEQYF
TGTGCCAGCAGGGGGACAGGGGGGCAAGAGCAGTACTTC
>TRBJ2-7|-|TRBD1|TRBV5-6
CASSLLGQVFSYEQYF
TGTGCCAGCAGCTTGCTTGGACAGGTTTTCTCCTACGAGCAGTACTTC
>TRBJ2-5|-|TRBD2|TRBV5-1
CASSLAAGGYETQYF
TGCGCCAGCAGCTTGGCAGCGGGAGGCTATGAGACCCAGTACTTC
>TRBJ2-2|many|TRBD2|TRBV9
CASSARTSTGELFF
TGTGCCAGCAGCGCCCGGACTAGCACCGGGGAGCTGTTTTTT
>TRBJ2-3|-|-|TRBV9
CASSALSGNTDTQYF
TGTGCCAGCAGCGCTCTATCAGGGAACACAGATACGCAGTATTTT
>TRBJ2-6|-|-|TRBV19
CASTLFGRPGANVLTF
TGTGCCAGTACCCTCTTTGGCAGGCCTGGGGCCAACGTCCTGACTTTC
>TRBJ2-3|-|TRBD1|TRBV9
CASSVGGTGWADTQYF
TGTGCCAGCAGCGTAGGGGGGACAGGGTGGGCAGATACGCAGTATTTT
>TRBJ2-1|-|-|TRBV7-3
CASSAFGGLGNEQFF
TGTGCCAGCAGCGCATTCGGGGGGCTAGGTAATGAGCAGTTCTTC
>TRBJ2-2|-|-|TRBV5-1
CASSSNTGELFF
TGCGCCAGCAGCTCAAACACCGGGGAGCTGTTTTTT
>TRBJ2-1|few|-|TRBV2
CASSSRVEQFF
TGTGCCAGCAGCTCCCGTGTTGAGCAGTTCTTC
>TRBJ1-1|many|-|TRBV7-2
CASSLDVGVAFF
TGTGCCAGCAGCTTAGATGTAGGGGTGGCTTTCTTT
>TRBJ1-4|-|-|TRBV7-9
CASSDTGKVDEKLFF
TGTGCCAGCAGCGACACAGGGAAAGTGGATGAAAAACTGTTTTTT
>TRBJ1-2|-|-|TRBV20-1
CSARPPDGYTF
TGCAGTGCTAGACCCCCTGATGGCTACACCTTC
>TRBJ2-5|once|TRBD2|TRBV10-3
CAIRSGGEETQYF
TGTGCCATCAGGAGTGGGGGGGAAGAGACCCAGTACTTC
>TRBJ2-1|once|-|TRBV5-1
CASSLMAIEYEQFF
TGCGCCAGCAGCTTGATGGCCATTGAATATGAGCAGTTCTTC
>TRBJ2-3|-|TRBD2|TRBV29-1
CSARLARTDTQYF
TGCAGCGCAAGACTAGCCCGCACAGATACGCAGTATTTT
>TRBJ2-7|-|TRBD1|TRBV5-4
CASSPGGADYEQYF
TGTGCCAGCAGCCCAGGGGGCGCGGACTACGAGCAGTACTTC
>TRBJ1-2|once|TRBD1|TRBV19
CASSRGDRSKGYTF
TGTGCCAGTAGTAGAGGGGACAGGTCTAAGGGCTACACCTTC
>TRBJ2-7|-|-|TRBV5-1
CASRRGEGDDYEQYF
TGCGCCAGCCGTCGGGGAGAGGGGGACGACTACGAGCAGTACTTC
>TRBJ2-2|-|TRBD2|TRBV15
CATSRRGGRAGGELFF
TGTGCCACCAGCAGAAGGGGCGGGAGGGCCGGCGGGGAGCTGTTTTTT
>TRBJ2-5|once|-|TRBV18
CASSPFAGNQETQYF
TGTGCCAGCTCACCATTCGCCGGTAACCAAGAGACCCAGTACTTC
>TRBJ2-2|-|-|TRBV5-1
CASSSRASMWGELFF
TGCGCCAGCAGCTCGAGGGCCTCTATGTGGGGGGAGCTGTTTTTT
>TRBJ2-2|-|TRBD1|TRBV5-1
CASGTRDRLNTGELFF
TGCGCCAGCGGAACCAGGGACAGACTGAACACCGGGGAGCTGTTTTTT
>TRBJ2-5|once|-|TRBV30
CAWMSVETQYF
TGTGCCTGGATGAGTGTCGAGACCCAGTACTTC
>TRBJ2-1|once|-|TRBV28
CASSLSQGGQFF
TGTGCCAGCAGTTTGTCTCAAGGCGGGCAGTTCTTC
>TRBJ2-7|-|-|TRBV15
CATSGLRGEQYF
TGTGCCACCAGCGGACTACGAGGCGAGCAGTACTTC
>TRBJ2-2|-|-|TRBV10-1
CASSEPAGELFF
TGCGCCAGCAGTGAGCCCGCCGGGGAGCTGTTTTTT
>TRBJ1-1|few|-|TRBV14
CASSHRTEAFF
TGTGCCAGCAGCCACCGCACTGAAGCTTTCTTT
>TRBJ1-1|few|-|TRBV14
CASSQEYNTEAFF
TGTGCCAGCAGCCAAGAATACAACACTGAAGCTTTCTTT
>TRBJ1-2|many|-|TRBV19
CASSRANYGYTF
TGTGCCAGTAGTAGGGCTAACTATGGCTACACCTTC
>TRBJ2-5|-|-|TRBV7-2
CASSLEGGQETQYF
TGTGCCAGCAGTCTGGAAGGAGGCCAAGAGACCCAGTACTTC
>TRBJ2-7|many|TRBD1|TRBV4-1
CASSQGQGGSGYEQYF
TGCGCCAGCAGCCAGGGACAGGGGGGTTCAGGCTACGAGCAGTACTTC
>TRBJ1-2|-|TRBD1|TRBV5-1
CASSPTLGDRDGYTF
TGCGCCAGCAGCCCCACTTTAGGGGACAGAGATGGCTACACCTTC
>TRBJ2-1|-|-|TRBV4-3
CASSQGPGNEQFF
TGCGCCAGCAGCCAAGGCCCCGGCAATGAGCAGTTCTTC
>TRBJ2-7|-|-|TRBV2
CANAKGSSYEQYF
TGTGCCAACGCAAAAGGGAGCTCCTACGAGCAGTACTTC
>TRBJ2-1|-|TRBD2|TRBV11-2
CASRRLAGLDEQFF
TGTGCCAGCAGAAGACTAGCGGGACTCGATGAGCAGTTCTTC